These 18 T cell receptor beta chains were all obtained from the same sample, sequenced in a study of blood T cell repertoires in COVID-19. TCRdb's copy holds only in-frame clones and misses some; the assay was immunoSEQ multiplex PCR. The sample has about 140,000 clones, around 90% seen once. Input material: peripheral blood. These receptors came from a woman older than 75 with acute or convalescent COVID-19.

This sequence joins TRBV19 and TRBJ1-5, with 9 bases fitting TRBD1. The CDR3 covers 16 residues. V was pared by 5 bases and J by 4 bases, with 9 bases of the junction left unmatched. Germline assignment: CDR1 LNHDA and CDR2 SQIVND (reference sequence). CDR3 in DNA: TGTGCCAGTAGTGCCGCGGACAGGGGCCGGAATCAGCCCCAGCATTTT. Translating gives CASSAADRGRNQPQHF.

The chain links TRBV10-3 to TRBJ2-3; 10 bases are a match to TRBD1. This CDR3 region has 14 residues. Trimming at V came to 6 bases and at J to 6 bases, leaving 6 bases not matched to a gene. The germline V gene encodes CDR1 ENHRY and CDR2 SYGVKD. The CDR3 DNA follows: TGTGCCATCAGGCTGGGACAGGGGCCGGATACGCAGTATTTT. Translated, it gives CAIRLGQGPDTQYF.

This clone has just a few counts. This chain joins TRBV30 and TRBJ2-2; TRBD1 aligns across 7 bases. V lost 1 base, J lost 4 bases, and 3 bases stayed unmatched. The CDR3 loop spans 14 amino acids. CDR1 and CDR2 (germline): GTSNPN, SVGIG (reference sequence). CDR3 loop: CAWSDGQVTGELFF. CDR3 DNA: TGTGCCTGGAGTGACGGACAGGTCACCGGGGAGCTGTTTTTT.

The CDR3 nucleotides are TGTGCCAGCAGCCCATTTGCGGGGTACACTGAAGCTTTCTTT. It encodes CASSPFAGYTEAFF. V and J are TRBV11-2 and TRBJ1-1; D not resolved. The CDR3 contains 14 residues. V lost 5 bases and J lost 3, with 13 bases in between. Germline V gives CDR1 SGHAT, CDR2 FQNNGV.

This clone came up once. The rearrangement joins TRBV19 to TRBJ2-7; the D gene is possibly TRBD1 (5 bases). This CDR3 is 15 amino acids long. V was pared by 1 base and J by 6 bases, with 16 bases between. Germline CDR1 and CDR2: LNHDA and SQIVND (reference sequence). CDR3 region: CASSIVFAGPVEQYF. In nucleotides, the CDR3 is TGTGCCAGTAGTATAGTGTTTGCAGGGCCCGTCGAGCAGTACTTC.

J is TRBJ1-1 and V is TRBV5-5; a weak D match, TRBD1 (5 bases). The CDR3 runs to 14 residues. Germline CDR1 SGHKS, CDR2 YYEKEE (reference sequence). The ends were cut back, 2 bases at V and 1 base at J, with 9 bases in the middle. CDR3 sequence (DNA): TGTGCCAGCAGCTTTTCCGGACAGAACACTGAAGCTTTCTTT. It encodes CASSFSGQNTEAFF.

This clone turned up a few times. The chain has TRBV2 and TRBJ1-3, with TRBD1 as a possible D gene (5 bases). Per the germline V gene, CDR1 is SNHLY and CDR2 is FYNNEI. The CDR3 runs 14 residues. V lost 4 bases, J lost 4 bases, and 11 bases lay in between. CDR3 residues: CASSGGRAGNTIYF. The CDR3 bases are TGTGCCAGCAGTGGGGGCAGAGCAGGAAACACCATATATTTT.

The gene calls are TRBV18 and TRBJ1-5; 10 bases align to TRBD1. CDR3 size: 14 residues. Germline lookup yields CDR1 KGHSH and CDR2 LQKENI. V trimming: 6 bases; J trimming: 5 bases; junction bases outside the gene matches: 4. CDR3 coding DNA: TGTGCCAGCTCCGCCGGGACAGGGGATCAGCCCCAGCATTTT. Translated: CASSAGTGDQPQHF.

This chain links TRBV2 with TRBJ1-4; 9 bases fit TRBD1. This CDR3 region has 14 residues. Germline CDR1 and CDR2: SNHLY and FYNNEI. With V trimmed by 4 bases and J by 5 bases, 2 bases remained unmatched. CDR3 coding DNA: TGTGCCAGCAGTGGACAGGGGGTGAATGAAAAACTGTTTTTT. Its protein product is CASSGQGVNEKLFF.

The CDR3 protein is CASSKTEAGQETQYF. The CDR3 DNA reads as TGTGCCAGTAGCAAGACGGAAGCAGGGCAAGAGACCCAGTACTTC. V usage is TRBV19 and J usage is TRBJ2-5; TRBD1 is a possible D gene (5 bases). From germline, CDR1 is LNHDA and CDR2 SQIVND (reference sequence). CDR3 length equals 15 residues. The germline V and J ends were trimmed by 6 bases and 2 bases, with 16 bases remaining between them.

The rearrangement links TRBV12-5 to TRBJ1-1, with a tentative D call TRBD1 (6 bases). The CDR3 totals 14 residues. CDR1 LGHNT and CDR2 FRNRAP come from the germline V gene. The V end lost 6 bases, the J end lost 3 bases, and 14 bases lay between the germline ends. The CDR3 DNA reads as TGTGCTAGTGGACTCCAGGGGCGGGACACTGAAGCTTTCTTT. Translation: CASGLQGRDTEAFF.

DNA of the CDR3: TGTGCCAGCTCACCATCCGGTCAGAACACTGAAGCTTTCTTT. Translating gives CASSPSGQNTEAFF. The chain links TRBV18 to TRBJ1-1, with D unclear. This CDR3 has 14 residues. Trimming cost V 2 bases and J 1 base, with 8 bases left between them. Germline V CDR1 and CDR2: KGHSH, LQKENI.

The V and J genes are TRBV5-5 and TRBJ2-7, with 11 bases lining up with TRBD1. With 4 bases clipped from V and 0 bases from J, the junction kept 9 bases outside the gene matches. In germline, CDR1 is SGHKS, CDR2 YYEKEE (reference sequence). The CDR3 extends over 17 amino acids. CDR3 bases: TGTGCCAGCAGCCCCAGTAGGACAGGGGGCCACTCCTACGAGCAGTACTTC. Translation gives CASSPSRTGGHSYEQYF.

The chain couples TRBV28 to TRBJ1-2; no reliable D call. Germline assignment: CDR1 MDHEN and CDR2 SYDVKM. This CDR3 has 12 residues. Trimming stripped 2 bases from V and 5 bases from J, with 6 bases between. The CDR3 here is CASSLARYGYTF. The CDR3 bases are TGTGCCAGCAGTTTAGCTAGATATGGCTACACCTTC.

The CDR3 bases are TGCAGCGCCAGGACAGGGGTTACTGAAGCTTTCTTT. Its protein product is CSARTGVTEAFF. The gene calls are TRBV29-1 and TRBJ1-1; TRBD1 matches 9 bases. Germline CDR1 SQVTM, CDR2 ANQGSEA. The CDR3 loop spans 12 amino acids. Germline trimming cut 7 bases from V and 5 bases from J; bases unmatched to any gene: 5.

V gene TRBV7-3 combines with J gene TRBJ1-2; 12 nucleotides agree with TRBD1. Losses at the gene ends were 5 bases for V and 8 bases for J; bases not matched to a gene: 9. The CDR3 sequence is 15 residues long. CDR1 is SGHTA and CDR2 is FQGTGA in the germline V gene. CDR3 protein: CASSPEGQGARGYTF. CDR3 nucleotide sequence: TGTGCCAGCAGCCCAGAGGGACAGGGGGCCAGGGGCTACACCTTC.

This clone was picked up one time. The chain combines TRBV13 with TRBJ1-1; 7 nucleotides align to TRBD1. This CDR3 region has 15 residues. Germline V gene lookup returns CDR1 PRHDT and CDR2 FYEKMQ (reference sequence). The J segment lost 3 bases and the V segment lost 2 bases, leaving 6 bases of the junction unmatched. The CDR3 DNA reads TGTGCCAGCAGCTTAAAGGACAGGCCTCACACTGAAGCTTTCTTT. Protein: CASSLKDRPHTEAFF.

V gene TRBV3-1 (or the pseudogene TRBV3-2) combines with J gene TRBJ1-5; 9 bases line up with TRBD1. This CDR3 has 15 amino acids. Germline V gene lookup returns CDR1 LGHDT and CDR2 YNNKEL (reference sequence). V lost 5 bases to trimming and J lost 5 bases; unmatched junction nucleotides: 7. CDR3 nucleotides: TGTGCCAGCAGCACACCGGGACAGGGAGATCAGCCCCAGCATTTT. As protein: CASSTPGQGDQPQHF.